The clone carrying this T cell receptor beta chain was counted many times. Reverse transcription used approximately 500 ng RNA and constant-region primers for alpha and beta. Alpha and beta chain libraries were made separately by chain-specific third strand synthesis with multiplexing indices. TCRdb processed the 5' RACE reads anew with MiXCR; each CDR3 protein has one entry. The sample lists about 5,000 distinct CDR3 sequences, about 20% occurring once. The data originate from a study of HIV-infected patients and healthy controls. Roughly three months, about 14 weeks, into antiretroviral therapy, follow-up blood was collected. No cell fractionation was done, so the repertoire covers all unsorted peripheral blood T cells. Trimming left V 0 bases short and J 10 bases short, with 10 bases between. The CDR3 has 13 amino acids. Germline V gives CDR1 LGHNT, CDR2 FRNRAP.

The gene calls are TRBV12-5 and TRBJ2-1, with D possibly TRBD1 on 6 matching bases. The sequenced sample was blood, obtained during antiretroviral therapy. The TCR sequence derives from an adult with HIV infection. DNA of the CDR3: TGTGCTAGTGGTTTGGTAGGGGGAGACGAGCAGTTCTTC. This encodes CASGLVGGDEQFF.